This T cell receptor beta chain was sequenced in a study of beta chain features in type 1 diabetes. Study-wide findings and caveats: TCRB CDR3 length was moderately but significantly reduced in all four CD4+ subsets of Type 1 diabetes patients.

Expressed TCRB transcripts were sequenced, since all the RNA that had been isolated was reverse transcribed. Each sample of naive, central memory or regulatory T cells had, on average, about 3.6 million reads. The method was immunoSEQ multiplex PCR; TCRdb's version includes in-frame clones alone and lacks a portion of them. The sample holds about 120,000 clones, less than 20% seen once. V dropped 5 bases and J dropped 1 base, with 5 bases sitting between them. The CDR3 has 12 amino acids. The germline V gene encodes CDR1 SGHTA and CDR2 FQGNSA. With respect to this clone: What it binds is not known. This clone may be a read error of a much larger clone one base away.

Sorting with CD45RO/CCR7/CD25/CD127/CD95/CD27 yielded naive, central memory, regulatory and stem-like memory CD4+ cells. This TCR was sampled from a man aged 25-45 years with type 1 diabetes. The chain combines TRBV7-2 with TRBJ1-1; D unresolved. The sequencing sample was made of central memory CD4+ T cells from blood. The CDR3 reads CASSRGNTEAFF. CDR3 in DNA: TGTGCCAGCAGCCGTGGGAACACTGAAGCTTTCTTT.